This T cell receptor beta chain was profiled in a study of blood T cell repertoires in COVID-19. Study overall: PBMCs, B-cell-depleted T cells, or T cells were the source of the cDNA or gDNA that made up the material.

TCRdb's copy holds only in-frame clones and misses some; the assay was immunoSEQ multiplex PCR. The sample includes 25,000 to 35,000 clones, 65% to 70% of them seen just once. The CDR3 runs to 14 residues. V gave up 7 bases and J gave up 0 bases; unmatched junction bases: 5. Germline CDR1 and CDR2: ENHRY and SYGVKD. This receptor was obtained from a human donor in a cohort sampled during active COVID-19. The rearrangement links TRBV10-3 to TRBJ1-2, with TRBD1 matching over 7 bases. The sample was peripheral blood. CDR3 residues: CAITADRTNYGYTF. The CDR3 DNA reads as TGTGCCATCACTGCGGACAGGACTAACTATGGCTACACCTTC.